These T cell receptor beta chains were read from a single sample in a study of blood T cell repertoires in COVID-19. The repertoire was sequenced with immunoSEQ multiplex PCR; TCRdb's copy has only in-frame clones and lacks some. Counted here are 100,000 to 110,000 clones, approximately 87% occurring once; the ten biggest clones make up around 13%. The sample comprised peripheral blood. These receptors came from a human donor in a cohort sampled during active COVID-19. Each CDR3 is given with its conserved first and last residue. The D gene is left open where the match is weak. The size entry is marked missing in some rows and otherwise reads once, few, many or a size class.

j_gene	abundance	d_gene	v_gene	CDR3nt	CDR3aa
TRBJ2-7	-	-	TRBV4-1	TGCGCCAGCAGCCAGGCCAGGGGAAGCTCCTACGAGCAGTACTTC	CASSQARGSSYEQYF
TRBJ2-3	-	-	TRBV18	TGTGCCAGCTCACAGGACATAATTAGCACAGATACGCAGTATTTT	CASSQDIISTDTQYF
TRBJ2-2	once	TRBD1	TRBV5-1	TGCGCCAGCAGCTTGCCGACAGGGGCCGGGGAGCTGTTTTTT	CASSLPTGAGELFF
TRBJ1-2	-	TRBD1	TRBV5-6	TGTGCCAGCAGCAACCGAGGGACAGTATCATCAGGATATGGCTACACCTTC	CASSNRGTVSSGYGYTF
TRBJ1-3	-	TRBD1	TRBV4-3	TGCGCCAGCAGCCCAAATTCAGGGGGCTCTGGAAACACCATATATTTT	CASSPNSGGSGNTIYF
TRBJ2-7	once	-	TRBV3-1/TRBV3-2	TGTGCCAGCAGCCAAGATCCCCTGGCCTCCTACGAGCAGTACTTC	CASSQDPLASYEQYF
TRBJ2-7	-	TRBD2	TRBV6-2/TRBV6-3	TGTGCCAGCAGCTCATACCGACTAGCGGGAGGCGAGCAGTACTTC	CASSSYRLAGGEQYF
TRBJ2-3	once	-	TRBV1	TGCACCCGATCCGACTCCTGCGGCTGCACAGATACGCAGTATTTT	CTRSDSCGCTDTQYF
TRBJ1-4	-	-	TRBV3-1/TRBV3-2	TGTGCCAGCAGCCAAGGCAGGGGAGAAAAACTGTTTTTT	CASSQGRGEKLFF
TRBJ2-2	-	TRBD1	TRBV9	TGTGCCAGCAGCGTAGACCTACCGGACAGGGGAACCGGGGAGCTGTTTTTT	CASSVDLPDRGTGELFF
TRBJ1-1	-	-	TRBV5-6	TGTGCCAGCAGCTTGTTGGGGAGAGAAGCTTTCTTT	CASSLLGREAFF
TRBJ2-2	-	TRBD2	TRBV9	TGTGCCAGCAGCGTAGCGGGGGGGGGAACTGTCTTACCCGGGGAGCTGTTTTTT	CASSVAGGGTVLPGELFF
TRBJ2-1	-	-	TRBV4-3	TGCGCCAGCAGCCGCGAAGGTACCGGAGACAATGAGCAGTTCTTC	CASSREGTGDNEQFF
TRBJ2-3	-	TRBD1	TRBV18	TGTGCCAGCTCTCAAGTGACAGGGCGAACAGATACGCAGTATTTT	CASSQVTGRTDTQYF
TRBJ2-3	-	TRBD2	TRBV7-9	TGTGCCAGCAGCTTAGGAGTAGCGGGGGCCCTCACAGATACGCAGTATTTT	CASSLGVAGALTDTQYF
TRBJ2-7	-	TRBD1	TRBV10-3	TGTGCCATCAGTACGGACAGGGTCGAGCAGTACTTC	CAISTDRVEQYF
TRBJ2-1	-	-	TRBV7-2	TGTGCCAGCAGCCGAGAGAACAATGAGCAGTTCTTC	CASSRENNEQFF
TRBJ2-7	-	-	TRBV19	TGTGCCAGTAGTATAGGCACCAGGGCAAAGGCCGAATCCTACGAGCAGTACTTC	CASSIGTRAKAESYEQYF
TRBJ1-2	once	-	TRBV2	TGTGCCAGCAGAGGGGGGGCTATCTCCTATGGCTACACCTTC	CASRGGAISYGYTF
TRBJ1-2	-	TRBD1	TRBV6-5	TGTGCCAGCAGGGAGACAGGGGTCGGGGGCTACACCTTC	CASRETGVGGYTF
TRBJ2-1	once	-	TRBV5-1	TGCGCCAGCAGCTCACAGAACAGCAACAATGAGCAGTTCTTC	CASSSQNSNNEQFF
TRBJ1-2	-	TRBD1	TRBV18	TGTGCCAGCTCACCCGCGGCGACAGGGAACTATGGCTACACCTTC	CASSPAATGNYGYTF
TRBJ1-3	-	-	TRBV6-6	TGTGCCAGCAGCCAGTACCCCGGGGCTGGAAACACCATATATTTT	CASSQYPGAGNTIYF
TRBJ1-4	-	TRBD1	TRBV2	TGTGCCAGCAGTGGGACAGGGGCGAATGAAAAACTGTTTTTT	CASSGTGANEKLFF
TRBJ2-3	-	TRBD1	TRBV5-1	TGCGCCAGCAGCGTAGCAGGGGGTAGAGGCACAGATACGCAGTATTTT	CASSVAGGRGTDTQYF
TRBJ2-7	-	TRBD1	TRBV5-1	TGCGCCAGCAGCTGGGCGGGACAGGGCTACGAGCAGTACTTC	CASSWAGQGYEQYF
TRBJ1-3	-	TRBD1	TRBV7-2	TGTGCCAGCAGCTTAGTCCGACAGGGGCAGAGGACTGGAAACACCATATATTTT	CASSLVRQGQRTGNTIYF